The sequence of this TCR beta chain was determined in a study of cytomegalovirus exposure and HLA in healthy donors. General observations from the study: For most subjects, TCR beta sequences were reported to predict HLA-A and HLA-B alleles with accuracy. One variant, a missense change in DCLRE1C, was linked in a later analysis to TCR beta V- and J-gene trimming.

With respect to this clone: No antigen is known for it.

Use of 60 Vbeta and 13 Jbeta primers characterized the PCR. Clones were sequenced by immunoSEQ multiplex PCR, and TCRdb holds only the in-frame ones, with some missing. The data show 150,000 or so clones, with more than 70% seen just once and about 2.5% held by the top ten. The V end was cut by 1 base, the J end by 2 bases, with 10 bases between. Germline loops: CDR1 SGHRS, CDR2 YFSETQ. The CDR3 is 15 amino acids. The sequenced material came from PBMCs. The rearrangement uses TRBV5-1 and TRBJ1-3; TRBD1 might be the D (5 bases). The TCR was taken from a man aged 50 or older in good health and CMV-seronegative. The CDR3 loop reads CASSLQGAAGNTIYF. CDR3 DNA sequence: TGCGCCAGCAGCTTGCAGGGCGCGGCTGGAAACACCATATATTTT.